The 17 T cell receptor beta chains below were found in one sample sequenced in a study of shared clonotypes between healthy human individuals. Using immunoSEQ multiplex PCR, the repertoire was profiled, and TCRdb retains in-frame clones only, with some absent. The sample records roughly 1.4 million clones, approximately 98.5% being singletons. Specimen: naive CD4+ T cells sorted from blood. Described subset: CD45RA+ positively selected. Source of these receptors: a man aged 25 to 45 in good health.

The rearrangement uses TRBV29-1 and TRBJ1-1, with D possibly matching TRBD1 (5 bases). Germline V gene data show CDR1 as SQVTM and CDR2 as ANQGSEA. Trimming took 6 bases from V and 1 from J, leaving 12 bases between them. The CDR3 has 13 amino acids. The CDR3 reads CSVLRGTNTEAFF. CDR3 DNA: TGCAGCGTCCTAAGGGGAACGAACACTGAAGCTTTCTTT.

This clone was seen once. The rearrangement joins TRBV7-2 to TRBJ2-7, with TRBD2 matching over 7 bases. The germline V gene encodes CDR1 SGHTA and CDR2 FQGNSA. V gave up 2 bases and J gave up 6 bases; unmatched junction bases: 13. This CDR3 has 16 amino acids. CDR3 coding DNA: TGTGCCAGCAGCTTAAAAGGTACAGCGGGAATTACCGAGCAGTACTTC. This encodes CASSLKGTAGITEQYF.

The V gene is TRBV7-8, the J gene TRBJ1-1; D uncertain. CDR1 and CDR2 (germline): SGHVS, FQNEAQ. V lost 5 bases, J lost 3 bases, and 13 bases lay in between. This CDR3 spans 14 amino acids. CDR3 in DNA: TGTGCCAGCAGCCCCTTGAGGGAGTACACTGAAGCTTTCTTT. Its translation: CASSPLREYTEAFF.

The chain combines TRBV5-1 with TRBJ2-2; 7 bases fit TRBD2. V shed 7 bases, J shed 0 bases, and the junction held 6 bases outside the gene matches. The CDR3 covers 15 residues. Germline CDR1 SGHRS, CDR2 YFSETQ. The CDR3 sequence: CASRGGSPNTGELFF. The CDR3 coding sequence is TGCGCCAGCCGAGGCGGGAGCCCGAACACCGGGGAGCTGTTTTTT.

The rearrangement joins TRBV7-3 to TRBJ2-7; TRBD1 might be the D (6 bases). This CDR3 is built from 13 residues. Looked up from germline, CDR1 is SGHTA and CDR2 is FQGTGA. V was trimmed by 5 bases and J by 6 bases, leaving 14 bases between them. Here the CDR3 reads CASSAQQGGEQYF. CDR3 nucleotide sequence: TGTGCCAGCAGCGCCCAACAGGGCGGCGAGCAGTACTTC.

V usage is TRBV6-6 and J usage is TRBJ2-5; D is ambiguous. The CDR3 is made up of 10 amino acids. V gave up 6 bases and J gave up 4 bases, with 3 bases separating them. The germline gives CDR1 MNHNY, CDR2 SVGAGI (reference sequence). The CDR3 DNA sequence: TGTGCCAGCAGGTCAGAGACCCAGTACTTC. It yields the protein CASRSETQYF.

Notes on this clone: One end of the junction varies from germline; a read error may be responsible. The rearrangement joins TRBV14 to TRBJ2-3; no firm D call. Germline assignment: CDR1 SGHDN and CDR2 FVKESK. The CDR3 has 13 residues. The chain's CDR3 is CASSQGMEDTQYF. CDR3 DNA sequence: TGTGCCAGCAGTCAAGGAATGGAGGATACGCAGTATTTT.

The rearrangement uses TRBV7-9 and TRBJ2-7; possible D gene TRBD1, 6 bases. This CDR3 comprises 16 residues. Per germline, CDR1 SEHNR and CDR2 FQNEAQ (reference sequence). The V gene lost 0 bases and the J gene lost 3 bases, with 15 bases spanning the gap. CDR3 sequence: CASSLALDSRYYEQYF. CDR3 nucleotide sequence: TGTGCCAGCAGCTTAGCTCTGGACAGCCGGTACTACGAGCAGTACTTC.

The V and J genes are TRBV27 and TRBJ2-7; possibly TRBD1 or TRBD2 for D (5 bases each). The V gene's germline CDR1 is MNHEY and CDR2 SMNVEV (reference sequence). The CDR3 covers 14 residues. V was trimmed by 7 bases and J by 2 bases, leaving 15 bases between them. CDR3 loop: CASMTTGAPYEQYF. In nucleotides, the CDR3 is TGTGCCAGCATGACGACCGGGGCCCCCTACGAGCAGTACTTC.

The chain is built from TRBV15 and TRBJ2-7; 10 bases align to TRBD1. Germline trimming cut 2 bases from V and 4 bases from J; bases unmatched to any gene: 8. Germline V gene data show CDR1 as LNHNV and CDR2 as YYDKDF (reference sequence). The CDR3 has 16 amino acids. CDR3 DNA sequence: TGTGCCACCAGCAGAAGACGAGGGACAGGGGAATACGAGCAGTACTTC. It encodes CATSRRRGTGEYEQYF.

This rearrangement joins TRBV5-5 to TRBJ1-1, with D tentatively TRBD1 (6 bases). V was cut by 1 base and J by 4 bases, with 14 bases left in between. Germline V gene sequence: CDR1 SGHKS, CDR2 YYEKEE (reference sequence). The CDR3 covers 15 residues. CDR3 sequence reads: CASSLFGGMGTEAFF. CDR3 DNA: TGTGCCAGCAGCTTGTTTGGGGGCATGGGCACTGAAGCTTTCTTT.

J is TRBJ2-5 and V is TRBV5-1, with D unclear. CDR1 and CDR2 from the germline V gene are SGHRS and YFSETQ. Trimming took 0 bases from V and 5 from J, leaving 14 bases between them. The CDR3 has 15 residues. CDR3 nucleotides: TGCGCCAGCAGCTTGGCCGGGTGGGTAGGGGAGACCCAGTACTTC. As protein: CASSLAGWVGETQYF.

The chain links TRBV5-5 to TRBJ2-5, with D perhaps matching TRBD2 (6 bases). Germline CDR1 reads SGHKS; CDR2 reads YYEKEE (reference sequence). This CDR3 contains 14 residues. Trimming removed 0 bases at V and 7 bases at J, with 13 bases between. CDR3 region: CASSLGGGMGTQYF. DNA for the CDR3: TGTGCCAGCAGCTTGGGTGGAGGGATGGGGACCCAGTACTTC. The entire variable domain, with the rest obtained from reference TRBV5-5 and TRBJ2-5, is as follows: DAGVTQSPTHLIKTRGQQVTLRCSPISGHKSVSWYQQVLGQGPQFIFQYYEKEERGRGNFPDRFSARQFPNYSSELNVNALLLGDSALYLCASSLGGGMGTQYFGPGTRLLVL.

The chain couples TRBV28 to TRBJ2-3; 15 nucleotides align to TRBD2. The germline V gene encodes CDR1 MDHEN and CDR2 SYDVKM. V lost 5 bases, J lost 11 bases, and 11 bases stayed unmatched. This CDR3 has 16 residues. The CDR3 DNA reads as TGTGCCAGCAGTGCTCTTGAGGGACTAGCGGGAGGCGGGCAGTATTTT. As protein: CASSALEGLAGGGQYF.

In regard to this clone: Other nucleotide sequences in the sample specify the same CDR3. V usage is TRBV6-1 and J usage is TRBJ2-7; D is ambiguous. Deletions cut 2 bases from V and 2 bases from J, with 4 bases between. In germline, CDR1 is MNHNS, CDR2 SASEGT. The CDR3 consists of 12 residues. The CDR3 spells CASSEPPYEQYF. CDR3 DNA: TGTGCCAGCAGTGAACCACCCTACGAGCAGTACTTC.

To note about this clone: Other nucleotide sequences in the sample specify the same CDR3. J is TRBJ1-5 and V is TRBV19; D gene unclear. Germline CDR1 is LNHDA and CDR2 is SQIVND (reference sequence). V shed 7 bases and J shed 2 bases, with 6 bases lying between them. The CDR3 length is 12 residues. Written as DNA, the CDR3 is TGTGCCAGTACGGGTGGCAATCAGCCCCAGCATTTT. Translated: CASTGGNQPQHF.

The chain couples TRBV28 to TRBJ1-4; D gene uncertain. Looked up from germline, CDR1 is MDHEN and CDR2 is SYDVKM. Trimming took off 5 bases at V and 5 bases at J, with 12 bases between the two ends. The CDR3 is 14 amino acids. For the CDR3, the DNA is TGTGCCAGCAGTCTTCGAGTGAGGAATGAAAAACTGTTTTTT. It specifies CASSLRVRNEKLFF.